The source of this TCR beta chain is a study of cytomegalovirus exposure and HLA in healthy donors. Regarding the study as a whole: Trimming of TCR beta V- and J-genes showed a link, identified in a later analysis, to a missense DCLRE1C variant.

Amplification used 60 Vbeta primers and 13 Jbeta primers. Method: immunoSEQ multiplex PCR; TCRdb's copy keeps in-frame clones and lacks some. This table holds more than 85,000 clones, around 85% found once. This clone was detected a few times. Antigen unknown. The sequencing sample was made of PBMCs. The TCR sequence derives from a man aged 25 to 40 in good health and CMV-seropositive.

The DNA for the CDR3 is TGTGCCACCAGCTCCCCTCAGACAGGGGAAAACGAGCAGTACTTC. This encodes CATSSPQTGENEQYF. V gene TRBV15 combines with J gene TRBJ2-5; TRBD1 agrees at 8 bases. The better agreement between TRBJ2-7 and the DNA end casts doubt on the J call. This CDR3 spans 15 amino acids. Germline CDR1 and CDR2: LNHNV and YYDKDF (reference sequence).